The sample holds one count of the clone carrying this TCR beta chain. Germline CDR1 reads MNHEY; CDR2 reads SVGAGI. With 6 bases clipped from V and 5 bases from J, the junction kept 8 bases outside the gene matches. CDR3 length: 14 amino acids. This entry belongs to a study of blood T cell repertoires in COVID-19. Study-wide background: Nucleic acid was either cDNA or gDNA, and it came from T cells, B-cell-depleted T cells, or PBMCs.

Original processing methods: The authors estimated nucleated cell counts from reference gene primer amplification. Clones were read by immunoSEQ multiplex PCR, and TCRdb kept only the in-frame ones, dropping some. From that table come the V and J calls and clone size; the DNA was used to work out D and trimming. The data show more than 65,000 clones, about four fifths seen once. This receptor was identified in a woman in her sixties with acute or convalescent COVID-19. This rearrangement joins TRBV6-5 to TRBJ1-2; the match to TRBD1 covers 8 bases. The sequencing input was peripheral blood. CDR3 protein: CASSLTTGEYGYTF. DNA of the CDR3: TGTGCCAGCAGCCTAACGACAGGGGAATATGGCTACACCTTC.